These 24 T cell receptor beta chains were sequenced from one sample in a study of metastatic and nonmetastatic thyroid tumors (dated by TCRdb to 2018 to 2020). No patient had received any treatment before thyroid surgery. The library was prepared using PCR. Sequenced using an Illumina HiSeq 4000. Using fastp at Q25 and MiXCR, TCRdb reprocessed the public reads and kept productive beta chains. The sample table lists under 9,500 clones, 24% of them with a count of one. Around 15% of the sample rests with the top ten. What was sequenced was tumor tissue. Receptors originate from a female donor with papillary thyroid cancer or a benign thyroid nodule (not recorded which). Some clones in this sample may be carry-over from other donors' samples.

The chain is built from TRBV7-3 and TRBJ2-3; possibly TRBD1 or TRBD2 for D (5 bases each). Germline-derived CDR1 and CDR2 are SGHTA and FQGTGA. Trimming cost V 2 bases and J 6 bases, with 15 bases left between them. There are 15 residues in the CDR3. The CDR3: CASSLVSTGTDTQYF. CDR3 nucleotides: TGTGCCAGCAGCTTAGTCTCAACCGGGACGGATACGCAGTATTTT.

The chain has TRBV6-2 or TRBV6-3 and TRBJ1-2, with D unresolved. The CDR3 covers 13 residues. Trimming cost V 2 bases and J 5 bases, with 9 bases left between them. Germline CDR1 is MNHEY and CDR2 is SVGEGT. The CDR3 nucleotides read TGTGCCAGCAGTTACACAGCCCTTTATGGCTACACCTTC. It yields the protein CASSYTALYGYTF.

The rearrangement joins TRBV6-6 to TRBJ1-2, with D tentatively TRBD1 (6 bases). The length of the CDR3 is 15 residues. V was pared by 0 bases and J by 3 bases, with 11 bases between. Looked up from germline, CDR1 is MNHNY and CDR2 is SVGAGI (reference sequence). The CDR3 is CASSYSTGFYYGYTF. CDR3 in DNA: TGTGCCAGCAGTTACTCCACAGGGTTTTACTATGGCTACACCTTC.

This clone was seen more than once but under ten times. V gene TRBV24-1 combines with J gene TRBJ2-3; D remains ambiguous. V was shortened by 6 bases and J by 0 bases, with 9 bases between the two germline ends. The CDR3 has 14 amino acids. Germline assignment: CDR1 KGHDR and CDR2 SFDVKD. CDR3 sequence reads: CATSKDPSTDTQYF. The CDR3 bases are TGTGCCACCAGTAAAGACCCTAGCACAGATACGCAGTATTTT.

This clone was picked up many times. V and J are TRBV19 and TRBJ2-1; TRBD1 is a possible D gene (6 bases). CDR3 length: 13 residues. Germline CDR1 is LNHDA and CDR2 is SQIVND (reference sequence). The V and J ends lost 3 bases and 6 bases respectively, with 9 bases between them. The CDR3 sequence is CASSIPQGNEQFF. The DNA of the CDR3 is TGTGCCAGTAGTATCCCACAGGGCAATGAGCAGTTCTTC.

This clone was seen a handful of times. The rearrangement uses TRBV2 and TRBJ1-1, with no clear D. V lost 5 bases to trimming and J lost 3 bases, with 22 bases between them. The CDR3 spans 17 residues. Per germline, CDR1 SNHLY and CDR2 FYNNEI. The CDR3 loop is CASSLTRVFGVYTEAFF. The CDR3 bases are TGTGCCAGCAGTTTAACTCGGGTTTTTGGGGTGTACACTGAAGCTTTCTTT. The full variable domain, with the rest looked up from reference TRBV2 and TRBJ1-1, is EPEVTQTPSHQVTQMGQEVILRCVPISNHLYFYWYRQILGQKVEFLVSFYNNEISEKSEIFDDQFSVERPDGSNFTLKIRSTKLEDSAMYFCASSLTRVFGVYTEAFFGQGTRLTVV.

As for this clone: One end of the junction does not line up with germline, which may come from a read error. The chain links TRBV14 to TRBJ1-2, with 8 bases matching TRBD1. The germline V gene encodes CDR1 SGHDN and CDR2 FVKESK. The CDR3 runs to 15 residues. The CDR3 DNA reads as TGTGCCAGCAGCGAAGAAGAGACAGGGGTCAATGGCTACACCTTC. Its protein product is CASSEEETGVNGYTF.

This chain connects TRBV7-7 to TRBJ2-7, with D perhaps TRBD1 or TRBD2 (5 bases each). The CDR3 contains 15 residues. Germline CDR1 reads SSHAT; CDR2 reads FNYEAQ (reference sequence). The CDR3 DNA reads as TGTGCTAGCTTTCGTGAGGACCGGGGCCCCTACGAGCAGTACTTC. As protein: CASFREDRGPYEQYF.

This chain connects TRBV27 to TRBJ2-7; D might be TRBD2 (5 bases). Germline V gives CDR1 MNHEY, CDR2 SMNVEV (reference sequence). The CDR3 runs to 14 residues. V lost 3 bases to trimming and J lost 0 bases, with 9 bases between them. CDR3: CASSLTTNSYEQYF. DNA for the CDR3: TGTGCCAGCAGTTTGACGACTAACTCCTACGAGCAGTACTTC.

This clone was observed a handful of times. Sequence at one end of the junction differs from germline and may be a read error. The chain carries TRBV6-1 and TRBJ2-3; a weak D match, TRBD2 (5 bases). Germline V CDR1 and CDR2: MNHNS, SASEGT. This CDR3 has 14 amino acids. CDR3 sequence reads: CASSGLASTDMQYF. In DNA form, the CDR3 reads TGTGCCAGCAGTGGGCTAGCAAGCACAGATATGCAGTATTTT.

The V call is TRBV18, the J call TRBJ1-5; TRBD1 is a possible D gene (6 bases). V gave up 1 base and J gave up 5 bases, with 9 bases separating them. There are 14 residues in the CDR3. CDR1 and CDR2 from the germline V gene are KGHSH and LQKENI. The CDR3: CASSPLPGDQPQHF. Written as DNA, the CDR3 is TGTGCCAGCTCACCACTTCCAGGGGATCAGCCCCAGCATTTT.

This clone was detected a few times. Its ends do not fully match the called genes, so a read error is possible. This chain connects TRBV6-1 to TRBJ1-5, with unresolved D. Germline CDR1 and CDR2: MNHNS and SASEGT. CDR3 length: 15 amino acids. The DNA of the CDR3 is TGTGCCAGCAGTGATCTTAAGGCTGGAGATCAGCGCCAGCATTTT. Protein product: CASSDLKAGDQRQHF.

DNA for the CDR3: TGTGCCAGTAGTTCCTACCGGGACAGGGGTGACGGCTACACCTTC. Residues: CASSSYRDRGDGYTF. V is TRBV19 and J is TRBJ1-2; 10 bases align to TRBD1. This CDR3 spans 15 amino acids. Trimming removed 5 bases from V and 8 bases from J; junction bases left unmatched: 11. Per germline, CDR1 LNHDA and CDR2 SQIVND (reference sequence).

By share, this clone ranks as medium-sized (0.01 to 0.1%). This sequence joins TRBV30 and TRBJ1-2; D is undetermined. This CDR3 is built from 13 residues. Germline loops: CDR1 GTSNPN, CDR2 SVGIG (reference sequence). V shed 2 bases and J shed 7 bases, with 14 bases lying between them. As DNA, the CDR3 is TGTGCCTGGAGTAGAGGGATGAAATTTGGCTACACCTTC. Translated, it gives CAWSRGMKFGYTF.

This clone was seen only once. J is TRBJ2-3 and V is TRBV5-1, with 8 bases matching TRBD2. Unmatched junction bases numbered 8, after V lost 4 bases and J lost 4 bases. CDR3 length: 15 amino acids. CDR1 and CDR2 (germline): SGHRS, YFSETQ. This CDR3 is CASSPSGSDPDTQYF. DNA of the CDR3: TGCGCCAGCAGCCCAAGCGGGAGTGACCCAGATACGCAGTATTTT.

Ten or more counts support this clone. The rearrangement links TRBV19 to TRBJ2-1; TRBD1 matches at 8 bases. The germline gives CDR1 LNHDA, CDR2 SQIVND (reference sequence). The CDR3 is made up of 12 amino acids. Trimming took 3 bases from V and 10 from J; bases not matched to a gene: 2. The CDR3 nucleotides are TGTGCCAGTAGTATCCAGGGGGCCGAGCAGTTCTTC. Translation gives CASSIQGAEQFF.

V is TRBV11-2 and J is TRBJ2-7, with 14 positions matching TRBD2. The CDR3 spans 15 residues. Germline V CDR1 and CDR2: SGHAT, FQNNGV. The J segment lost 6 bases and the V segment lost 5 bases, leaving 6 bases of the junction unmatched. CDR3 coding DNA: TGTGCCAGCAGCCCGGGACTAGCGGGAGAATCCGAGCAGTACTTC. Translated: CASSPGLAGESEQYF.

At least ten counts were recorded for this clone. The chain uses TRBV13 and TRBJ2-7, with TRBD2 matching over 9 bases. The CDR3 consists of 16 residues. Germline CDR1 PRHDT, CDR2 FYEKMQ (reference sequence). J was trimmed by 6 bases and V by 4 bases; bases with no gene match: 13. DNA for the CDR3: TGTGCCAGCAGCTCAATAGCGGGAGAGCTCCACTCCGAGCAGTACTTC. The encoded protein is CASSSIAGELHSEQYF.

This clone was recorded many times. The same CDR3 is also encoded by other DNA sequences in this sample. The chain links TRBV24-1 to TRBJ2-3, with a possible D match to TRBD2 (6 bases). Germline-derived CDR1 and CDR2 are KGHDR and SFDVKD. This CDR3 is 14 amino acids long. The V end lost 2 bases, the J end lost 5 bases, and 10 bases lay between the germline ends. CDR3 protein: CATSDSQGGDTQYF. The CDR3 coding sequence is TGTGCCACCAGTGATTCCCAGGGAGGAGATACGCAGTATTTT.

The table lists this clone with a count of one. CDR3 loop: CASSQVEGGFGPYF. Here the CDR3 DNA reads TGCGCCAGCAGCCAGGTAGAGGGGGGCTTCGGGCCGTACTTC. V gene TRBV4-1 combines with J gene TRBJ2-7; D assignment may be TRBD1 or TRBD2 (6 bases each). The length of the CDR3 is 14 residues. The V end lost 3 bases, the J end lost 12 bases, and 21 bases lay between the germline ends. Germline V lookup: CDR1 MGHRA, CDR2 YSYEKL.

This clone was detected many times. This rearrangement joins TRBV10-3 to TRBJ1-4; TRBD1 agrees at 8 bases. The V segment lost 0 bases and the J segment 6 bases; nucleotides outside the gene matches: 9. Per germline, CDR1 ENHRY and CDR2 SYGVKD. CDR3 length: 17 amino acids. CDR3 coding DNA: TGTGCCATCAGTGAGTCGGATCAGGGGGCGAGGGATGAAAAACTGTTTTTT. Encoded protein: CAISESDQGARDEKLFF.

For the CDR3, the DNA is TGTGCCAGCAGTCAGGCAGGCCGCTATGGCTACACCTTC. Translated: CASSQAGRYGYTF. V usage is TRBV27 and J usage is TRBJ1-2; D is undetermined. The CDR3 loop spans 13 amino acids. The V gene's germline CDR1 is MNHEY and CDR2 SMNVEV (reference sequence). V was cut by 5 bases and J by 4 bases, with 11 bases left in between.

The J gene is TRBJ1-1, the V gene TRBV6-1, with D unclear. The CDR3 extends over 13 amino acids. V dropped 2 bases and J dropped 3 bases, with 7 bases sitting between them. The germline V gene has CDR1 MNHNS and CDR2 SASEGT. The CDR3 here is CASSEFGYTEAFF. The CDR3 DNA sequence: TGTGCCAGCAGTGAATTTGGCTACACTGAAGCTTTCTTT.

This clone was seen ten or more times. The chain has TRBV27 and TRBJ2-5; D perhaps matches TRBD2 (6 bases). The CDR3 spans 15 residues. The germline V gene encodes CDR1 MNHEY and CDR2 SMNVEV (reference sequence). V lost 3 bases, J lost 0 bases, and 11 bases lay in between. The chain's CDR3 is CASSFSSGYQETQYF. DNA of the CDR3: TGTGCCAGCAGTTTCTCCAGCGGGTACCAAGAGACCCAGTACTTC.